These 24 T cell receptor beta chains came from one sample sequenced in a study of T-cell memory formation after mild COVID-19. TCRdb fed the 5' RACE reads into MiXCR, producing one record per CDR3 protein. The table lists approximately 570,000 distinct CDR3 sequences, about a sixth of them singletons. Material: PBMCs or a T cell subset sorted from them (not recorded which). The receptors were sampled from an adult woman who had mild COVID-19 (a few samples of this study predate the infection). Cell type and time point are not known.

The V gene is TRBV12-3 or TRBV12-4, the J gene TRBJ2-1; 9 positions match TRBD1. V was clipped by 8 bases and J by 8 bases; unmatched bases: 10. This CDR3 comprises 14 residues. The CDR3, as DNA: TGTGCCAGCCGCCACCAAACAGGGGGCTATGAGCAGTTCTTC. Its translation is CASRHQTGGYEQFF.

The chain uses TRBV6-5 and TRBJ2-1; 8 bases are a match to TRBD1. The CDR3 length is 15 residues. Trimming at V came to 6 bases and at J to 2 bases, leaving 6 bases not matched to a gene. Germline lookup yields CDR1 MNHEY and CDR2 SVGAGI. Written as DNA, the CDR3 is TGTGCCAGCAGGACCGGGACAGGAACCTACAATGAGCAGTTCTTC. Translation: CASRTGTGTYNEQFF.

This clonotype was observed at least ten times. CDR3 protein: CASSLAGSSYNEQFF. CDR3 nucleotides: TGCGCCAGCAGCTTGGCAGGATCTAGTTACAATGAGCAGTTCTTC. This chain joins TRBV5-1 and TRBJ2-1; no clear D. V lost 0 bases and J 4 bases, leaving 11 bases between the germline ends. This CDR3 is 15 amino acids long. Germline CDR1 SGHRS, CDR2 YFSETQ.

At least ten counts were recorded for this clonotype. This chain links TRBV25-1 with TRBJ2-6, with no clear D. CDR3 length: 14 amino acids. The germline V and J ends were trimmed by 3 bases and 0 bases, with 3 bases remaining between them. Germline CDR1 reads MGHDK; CDR2 reads SYGVNS. The CDR3 coding sequence is TGTGCCAGCAGTGAGTACTCTGGGGCCAACGTCCTGACTTTC. This codes for CASSEYSGANVLTF.

The gene calls are TRBV27 and TRBJ2-7; TRBD2 matches at 13 bases. The CDR3 is 17 residues long. Germline V gene sequence: CDR1 MNHEY, CDR2 SMNVEV (reference sequence). The junction had 10 bases not matched to a gene; V was cut back by 1 base and J by 7 bases. CDR3 nucleotides: TGTGCCAGCAGTTTATTTAGGGGGACTAGCGGGGTCCAGGAGCAGTACTTC. Protein: CASSLFRGTSGVQEQYF.

The chain employs TRBV24-1 and TRBJ1-1; TRBD1 matches 7 bases. Looked up from germline, CDR1 is KGHDR and CDR2 is SFDVKD. V was pared by 5 bases and J by 6 bases, with 8 bases of the junction left unmatched. There are 14 residues in the CDR3. CDR3 nucleotide sequence: TGTGCCACCAGTGGTTCAGGGGGGAAGGCTGAAGCTTTCTTT. It translates to CATSGSGGKAEAFF.

The chain combines TRBV4-2 with TRBJ2-1; 9 bases map to TRBD2. V shed 1 base and J 10 bases; nucleotides not matched to a gene: 8. Germline V gene data show CDR1 as LGHNA and CDR2 as YNFKEQ. The CDR3 is 15 residues long. Here the CDR3 reads CASSQGREGRVEQFF. CDR3 DNA sequence: TGTGCCAGCAGCCAAGGGCGGGAGGGCCGGGTCGAGCAGTTCTTC.

The chain joins TRBV5-4 to TRBJ1-1; 9 nucleotides match TRBD1. The V and J ends lost 4 bases and 0 bases, in that order; junction bases with no gene match: 7. Germline CDR1 is SGHNT and CDR2 is YYREEE (reference sequence). This CDR3 spans 16 amino acids. CDR3 sequence: CASSASGTGLNTEAFF. Here the CDR3 DNA reads TGTGCCAGCAGCGCATCCGGGACAGGGCTGAACACTGAAGCTTTCTTT.

The rearrangement uses TRBV20-1 and TRBJ2-3, with unresolved D. The CDR3 has 11 residues. Germline V gene lookup returns CDR1 DFQATT and CDR2 SNEGSKA (reference sequence). The germline V and J ends were trimmed by 2 bases and 5 bases, with 5 bases remaining between them. DNA for the CDR3: TGCAGTGCTAGAAGTTTAGATACGCAGTATTTT. Encoded protein: CSARSLDTQYF.

This clonotype was seen more than once but under ten times. This rearrangement joins TRBV13 to TRBJ2-7, with 9 bases lining up with TRBD1. Per the germline V gene, CDR1 is PRHDT and CDR2 is FYEKMQ (reference sequence). The CDR3 is made up of 16 amino acids. V was clipped by 5 bases and J by 0 bases; unmatched bases: 8. CDR3 coding DNA: TGTGCCAGCAGCCCCTCCGACAGGGGGAGCTCCTACGAGCAGTACTTC. The encoded protein is CASSPSDRGSSYEQYF.

This clonotype was observed a handful of times. The chain has TRBV20-1 and TRBJ2-3; a weak D match, TRBD2 (5 bases). With 7 bases removed from V and 4 bases from J, the gap between germline ends came to 9 bases. CDR3 length: 11 amino acids. From germline, CDR1 is DFQATT and CDR2 SNEGSKA (reference sequence). Here the CDR3 DNA reads TGCAGTGTCCCACTAGCAGATACGCAGTATTTT. Translated: CSVPLADTQYF.

This rearrangement joins TRBV6-5 to TRBJ2-7, with D unresolved. V lost 0 bases and J 2 bases, leaving 11 bases between the germline ends. The V gene's germline CDR1 is MNHEY and CDR2 SVGAGI. This CDR3 has 15 residues. Written as DNA, the CDR3 is TGTGCCAGCAGTTACTCGAGGAGTCCCACCTACGAGCAGTACTTC. Amino acids: CASSYSRSPTYEQYF.

This clonotype appeared many times. The V call is TRBV9, the J call TRBJ1-1; possible D gene TRBD1, 5 bases. With 3 bases removed from V and 5 bases from J, the gap between germline ends came to 17 bases. The CDR3 is 15 amino acids. Per the germline V gene, CDR1 is SGDLS and CDR2 is YYNGEE. The CDR3 DNA follows: TGTGCCAGCAGCGCCCCACAGGACGGGGGGACTGAAGCTTTCTTT. Its translation is CASSAPQDGGTEAFF. Full variable domain (missing parts from reference TRBV9 and TRBJ1-1): DSGVTQTPKHLITATGQRVTLRCSPRSGDLSVYWYQQSLDQGLQFLIQYYNGEERAKGNILERFSAQQFPDLHSELNLSSLELGDSALYFCASSAPQDGGTEAFFGQGTRLTVV.

The chain employs TRBV10-2 and TRBJ2-7; TRBD2 agrees at 7 bases. With V trimmed by 2 bases and J by 0 bases, 7 bases remained unmatched. The CDR3 runs 16 residues. Germline-derived CDR1 and CDR2 are WSHSY and SAAADI. The CDR3 DNA reads TGCGCCAGCAGTGAGATCGGGGGAGGGAGCTCCTACGAGCAGTACTTC. Translated: CASSEIGGGSSYEQYF.

This clonotype was found a few times. The chain links TRBV7-3 to TRBJ1-1; D is unresolved. The CDR3 covers 14 residues. The V end was cut by 3 bases, the J end by 7 bases, with 15 bases between. Per germline, CDR1 SGHTA and CDR2 FQGTGA. The DNA for the CDR3 is TGTGCCAGCAGCTTGTACAGCCTCAACGGTGAAGCTTTCTTT. Protein product: CASSLYSLNGEAFF.

This rearrangement joins TRBV6-2 or TRBV6-3 to TRBJ2-2, with no clear D. Trimming removed 8 bases at V and 0 bases at J, with 10 bases between. The germline CDR1 and CDR2 sequences are MNHEY and SVGEGT. The CDR3 covers 14 residues. Here the CDR3 reads CASDTGTNTGELFF. The DNA for the CDR3 is TGTGCCAGCGACACTGGAACGAACACCGGGGAGCTGTTTTTT.

The genes are TRBV19 and TRBJ2-7; D gene unclear. Deletions cut 9 bases from V and 1 base from J, with 13 bases between. From germline, CDR1 is LNHDA and CDR2 SQIVND (reference sequence). The CDR3 loop spans 13 amino acids. The CDR3 DNA reads TGTGCCAGCAGTGGGTGGGAATCCTACGAGCAGTACTTC. The encoded protein is CASSGWESYEQYF.

This clonotype was picked up a small number of times. The V gene is TRBV6-1, the J gene TRBJ1-6; TRBD1 is a possible D gene (5 bases). Germline CDR1 and CDR2: MNHNS and SASEGT. V lost 3 bases and J 9 bases, leaving 18 bases between the germline ends. The CDR3 length is 16 residues. The CDR3 loop reads CASSDASGSRGSPLHF. The CDR3 nucleotides read TGTGCCAGCAGTGACGCTTCCGGGTCTAGGGGTTCACCCCTCCACTTT.

This chain joins TRBV27 and TRBJ1-5; the D gene is possibly TRBD1 (6 bases). Germline CDR1 is MNHEY and CDR2 is SMNVEV (reference sequence). With 6 bases removed from V and 5 bases from J, the gap between germline ends came to 17 bases. The length of the CDR3 is 15 residues. DNA of the CDR3: TGTGCCAGCAGCCGAACAGGGATAACTCATCAGCCCCAGCATTTT. It translates to CASSRTGITHQPQHF.

The rearrangement links TRBV7-8 to TRBJ2-2; the D is unclear. This CDR3 is 16 amino acids long. The germline V gene encodes CDR1 SGHVS and CDR2 FQNEAQ. The V end was cut by 2 bases, the J end by 0 bases, with 10 bases between. This chain's CDR3 is CASSLFMIANTGELFF. As DNA, the CDR3 is TGTGCCAGCAGCTTATTTATGATCGCGAACACCGGGGAGCTGTTTTTT.

This clonotype was counted at least ten times. The rearrangement uses TRBV12-3 or TRBV12-4 and TRBJ1-2; D is unresolved. The CDR3 is 12 residues long. Trimming took off 5 bases at V and 8 bases at J, with 12 bases between the two ends. Here the CDR3 DNA reads TGTGCCAGCAGTGTGAACCCTAGGGGCTACACCTTC. Residues: CASSVNPRGYTF.

The CDR3 bases are TGTGCCAGCAGTTACTCCATGTGGATCTATGGCTACACCTTC. The encoded protein is CASSYSMWIYGYTF. This sequence joins TRBV6-2 or TRBV6-3 and TRBJ1-2; D gene unclear. V gave up 0 bases and J gave up 4 bases, with 9 bases separating them. This CDR3 has 14 amino acids. Germline values: CDR1 MNHEY, CDR2 SVGEGT.

This clonotype has more than one count but fewer than ten. The gene calls are TRBV4-2 and TRBJ2-3; 7 bases align to TRBD2. This CDR3 is 16 amino acids long. Germline V gene lookup returns CDR1 LGHNA and CDR2 YNFKEQ. Unmatched junction bases numbered 13, after V lost 5 bases and J lost 5 bases. The CDR3 DNA sequence: TGTGCCAGCAGCTACGAGCTAGCGGCCCAAGGAGATACGCAGTATTTT. Amino acids: CASSYELAAQGDTQYF.

This clonotype was detected a few times. The gene calls are TRBV4-1 and TRBJ2-1, with D hard to call. The CDR3 is made up of 14 amino acids. V lost 2 bases and J 4 bases, leaving 9 bases between the germline ends. The germline V gene encodes CDR1 MGHRA and CDR2 YSYEKL. The CDR3 loop is CASSQFAGYNEQFF. The CDR3 DNA is TGCGCCAGCAGCCAATTCGCTGGGTACAATGAGCAGTTCTTC.